This T cell receptor (beta chain) was sequenced during a study of T cells in Graves' hyperthyroidism and ophthalmopathy. V dropped 5 bases and J dropped 4; count of bases not matched to a gene: 4. The CDR3 runs 12 residues. CDR1 is DFQATT and CDR2 is SNEGSKA in the germline V gene (reference sequence). This clonotype was seen many times. Amplification yielded TCR beta CDR3 regions, with RNA transcripts as the source. The TCR CDR3 was amplified in a first-round RT-PCR using the HTBI primer set. TCRdb reprocessed the multiplex PCR reads via MiXCR and lists one record per CDR3 protein. Here the sample spans 250,000 or so distinct CDR3 sequences, 13% to 15% being singletons.

This receptor was obtained from a middle-aged woman with Graves' hyperthyroidism that later progressed to Graves' ophthalmopathy. Sequencing used blood. The chain combines TRBV20-1 with TRBJ2-5; 7 bases line up with TRBD2. For the CDR3, the DNA is TGCAGTGCTTGGGCGGGAGTAGAGACCCAGTACTTC. Amino acids: CSAWAGVETQYF.